A single sample gave rise to the 18 T cell receptor beta chains below, sequenced in a study of T cell changes during pregnancy in multiple sclerosis. Method: immunoSEQ multiplex PCR; TCRdb's copy keeps in-frame clones and lacks some. Of about 93,000 clones in the sample, around 92% are singletons; the top ten hold about 2%. The sequenced sample was peripheral blood, obtained after pregnancy. All receptors derive from a female donor with multiple sclerosis, enrolled in a pregnancy study.

The rearrangement joins TRBV19 to TRBJ1-4; TRBD1 matches 9 bases. Germline lookup yields CDR1 LNHDA and CDR2 SQIVND (reference sequence). The CDR3 is 14 amino acids. DNA for the CDR3: TGTGCGGTTTGGAGTGGGACAGGGAATGAAAAACTGTTTTTT. Its protein is CAVWSGTGNEKLFF. Full variable domain (missing parts from reference TRBV19 and TRBJ1-4): DGGITQSPKYLFRKEGQNVTLSCEQNLNHDAMYWYRQDPGQGLRLIYYSQIVNDFQKGDIAEGYSVSREKKESFPLTVTSAQKNPTAFYLCAVWSGTGNEKLFFGSGTQLSVL.

The DNA of the CDR3 is TGTGCCAGCAGGGCCCTGGGACAGAACACTGAAGCTTTCTTT. Amino acid sequence: CASRALGQNTEAFF. The V gene is TRBV6-5, the J gene TRBJ1-1, with D perhaps matching TRBD1 (6 bases). CDR1 MNHEY and CDR2 SVGAGI come from the germline V gene. Trimming took 6 bases from V and 1 from J, leaving 12 bases between them. The CDR3 spans 14 residues.

The V and J genes are TRBV13 and TRBJ2-7; no clear D gene. Trimming took off 3 bases at V and 5 bases at J, with 17 bases between the two ends. The germline V gene has CDR1 PRHDT and CDR2 FYEKMQ (reference sequence). The CDR3 length is 15 residues. The CDR3: CASSFVGSRRNEQYF. DNA for the CDR3: TGTGCCAGCAGCTTTGTTGGCAGTCGGAGAAACGAGCAGTACTTC. Variable domain in full (rest from reference TRBV13 and TRBJ2-7): AAGVIQSPRHLIKEKRETATLKCYPIPRHDTVYWYQQGPGQDPQFLISFYEKMQSDKGSIPDRFSAQQFSDYHSELNMSSLELGDSALYFCASSFVGSRRNEQYFGPGTRLTVT.

The chain links TRBV27 to TRBJ1-1; D gene ambiguous. Germline CDR1 reads MNHEY; CDR2 reads SMNVEV (reference sequence). The CDR3 has 13 residues. V was trimmed by 5 bases and J by 11 bases, leaving 18 bases between them. The CDR3 coding sequence is TGTGCCAGCAGTCTACTTACCGAGAGAGAGGCTTTCTTT. This sequence encodes CASSLLTEREAFF.

This chain links TRBV5-1 with TRBJ1-3; 7 nucleotides agree with TRBD1. V lost 3 bases to trimming and J lost 2 bases; unmatched junction nucleotides: 2. CDR1 is SGHRS, CDR2 YFSETQ, per germline. This CDR3 has 14 residues. CDR3 amino acids: CASSYTGAGNTIYF. The CDR3 DNA sequence: TGCGCCAGCAGCTACACAGGGGCTGGAAACACCATATATTTT.

J is TRBJ2-1 and V is TRBV20-1; TRBD2 aligns across 7 bases. The V segment lost 4 bases and the J segment 9 bases; nucleotides outside the gene matches: 3. CDR3 size: 11 residues. CDR1 is DFQATT, CDR2 SNEGSKA, per germline (reference sequence). DNA for the CDR3: TGCAGTGCTAAAGCGGGAAGTGAGCAGTTCTTC. Translating gives CSAKAGSEQFF.

The chain carries TRBV19 and TRBJ1-1; the match to TRBD1 covers 8 bases. Germline CDR1 and CDR2: LNHDA and SQIVND (reference sequence). Trimming at V came to 5 bases and at J to 1 base, leaving 6 bases not matched to a gene. The CDR3 has 15 residues. The CDR3 loop is CASSFPGQENTEAFF. The CDR3 DNA reads TGTGCCAGTAGTTTCCCGGGACAGGAGAACACTGAAGCTTTCTTT.

This chain joins TRBV18 and TRBJ1-1; D not certain. Germline CDR1 KGHSH, CDR2 LQKENI. V was cut by 6 bases and J by 1 base, with 15 bases left in between. CDR3 length: 15 residues. The CDR3 DNA sequence: TGTGCCAGCTCCCCGAAGACGGGATGGAACACTGAAGCTTTCTTT. This gives the protein CASSPKTGWNTEAFF.

The rearrangement uses TRBV13 and TRBJ2-5, with 7 positions matching TRBD2. The CDR3 extends over 16 amino acids. CDR1 and CDR2 (germline): PRHDT, FYEKMQ (reference sequence). V was clipped by 5 bases and J by 2 bases; unmatched bases: 11. This CDR3 is CASSHRAAGEQETQYF. CDR3 bases: TGTGCCAGCAGCCATAGAGCGGCGGGGGAACAAGAGACCCAGTACTTC. Full variable domain (rest looked up from reference TRBV13 and TRBJ2-5): AAGVIQSPRHLIKEKRETATLKCYPIPRHDTVYWYQQGPGQDPQFLISFYEKMQSDKGSIPDRFSAQQFSDYHSELNMSSLELGDSALYFCASSHRAAGEQETQYFGPGTRLLVL.

This chain's CDR3 is CASSPPGQGGNSPLHF. The DNA for the CDR3 is TGTGCCAGCTCACCACCGGGACAGGGGGGAAATTCACCCCTCCACTTT. This chain joins TRBV18 and TRBJ1-6, with 11 bases that match TRBD1. The length of the CDR3 is 16 residues. In germline, CDR1 is KGHSH, CDR2 LQKENI. Losses at the gene ends were 0 bases for V and 7 bases for J; bases not matched to a gene: 2.

The chain uses TRBV29-1 and TRBJ1-2; TRBD1 matches at 9 bases. The CDR3 has 16 residues. V shed 7 bases and J 5 bases; nucleotides not matched to a gene: 17. Germline V lookup: CDR1 SQVTM, CDR2 ANQGSEA. CDR3: CSAGDREGSSFYGYTF. For the CDR3, the DNA is TGCAGCGCTGGGGACAGGGAGGGTTCGTCTTTTTATGGCTACACCTTC. Full variable domain (rest looked up from reference TRBV29-1 and TRBJ1-2): SAVISQKPSRDICQRGTSLTIQCQVDSQVTMMFWYRQQPGQSLTLIATANQGSEATYESGFVIDKFPISRPNLTFSTLTVSNMSPEDSSIYLCSAGDREGSSFYGYTFGSGTRLTVV.

The rearrangement joins TRBV29-1 to TRBJ1-5; D gene uncertain. Trimming removed 6 bases from V and 5 bases from J, with 11 bases in between. Germline V CDR1 and CDR2: SQVTM, ANQGSEA. The CDR3 contains 12 residues. The CDR3 sequence: CSVGDDYQPQHF. For the CDR3, the DNA is TGCAGCGTCGGAGACGACTATCAGCCCCAGCATTTT. Based on the CDR3 plus reference TRBV29-1 and TRBJ1-5, the full variable domain is SAVISQKPSRDICQRGTSLTIQCQVDSQVTMMFWYRQQPGQSLTLIATANQGSEATYESGFVIDKFPISRPNLTFSTLTVSNMSPEDSSIYLCSVGDDYQPQHFGDGTRLSIL.

This chain uses TRBV9 with TRBJ2-3; 9 bases match TRBD2. The CDR3 is 17 amino acids. V lost 0 bases and J lost 4; bases outside the gene matches: 9. Germline V gene data show CDR1 as SGDLS and CDR2 as YYNGEE. Written as DNA, the CDR3 is TGTGCCAGCAGCGTAGTTCTCGGCGGGGGGGCCCCAGATACGCAGTATTTT. Amino acids: CASSVVLGGGAPDTQYF.

The V call is TRBV18, the J call TRBJ2-1, with TRBD1 as a possible D gene (6 bases). CDR3 length: 16 amino acids. CDR1 and CDR2 (germline): KGHSH, LQKENI. Trimming shortened V by 4 bases and J by 1 base, and 14 bases separated the two germline ends. DNA for the CDR3: TGTGCCAGCTCACGATCAAACAGGGATTCCTACAATGAGCAGTTCTTC. This encodes CASSRSNRDSYNEQFF.

The chain employs TRBV4-1 and TRBJ2-4; TRBD1 might be the D (6 bases). This CDR3 has 17 residues. Per germline, CDR1 MGHRA and CDR2 YSYEKL. V was shortened by 0 bases and J by 5 bases, with 17 bases between the two germline ends. The CDR3: CASSQDRGIRGENIQYF. The DNA of the CDR3 is TGCGCCAGCAGCCAAGATAGGGGGATACGAGGGGAAAACATTCAGTACTTC.

The rearrangement links TRBV5-1 to TRBJ2-3; tentatively, D is TRBD2 (7 bases). The CDR3 consists of 11 residues. The V end was cut by 7 bases, the J end by 8 bases, with 11 bases between. Germline CDR1 reads SGHRS; CDR2 reads YFSETQ. CDR3 amino acids: CASEGGGTQYF. The CDR3, as DNA: TGCGCCAGCGAGGGAGGGGGTACGCAGTATTTT.

The rearrangement links TRBV11-1 to TRBJ2-1; the match to TRBD1 covers 10 bases. Germline trimming cut 5 bases from V and 4 bases from J; bases unmatched to any gene: 8. CDR1 is SGHAT, CDR2 FQDESV, per germline (reference sequence). The CDR3 sequence is 16 residues long. CDR3 sequence: CASSPRQGAGYNEQFF. The CDR3, as DNA: TGTGCCAGCAGCCCACGACAGGGGGCGGGGTACAATGAGCAGTTCTTC.

The rearrangement links TRBV7-2 to TRBJ2-1, with 9 bases fitting TRBD1. Germline assignment: CDR1 SGHTA and CDR2 FQGNSA. The ends lost 6 bases at V and 2 bases at J; junction bases unmatched: 5. The CDR3 has 15 amino acids. The CDR3 reads CASRGTGFTYNEQFF. The CDR3 nucleotides read TGTGCCAGCAGGGGGACAGGGTTCACCTACAATGAGCAGTTCTTC.